This T cell receptor beta chain was documented in a study of OX40 agonist ivuxolimab in advanced cancers. Turning to the overall study: Ivuxolimab was a fully human IgG2 agonistic monoclonal antibody targeting the costimulatory receptor OX40 (CD134). Intravenous ivuxolimab was administered to patients every 2 weeks at six dose levels: 0.01, 0.1, 0.3, 1.5, 3 and 10 mg/kg. Among the 50 to 55 dose-escalation patients, 19 had hepatocellular carcinoma, 15 melanoma, 9 renal cell carcinoma and 9 head and neck cancer. In the dose-escalation cohort, 82.7% of patients were male, and the mean age was around 60 years, with a range of about 23 to 80. Prior anti-PD-1, anti-PD-L1 or anti-CTLA-4 therapy was permitted, and 40% of dose-escalation patients had received checkpoint inhibitors. Three dose-escalation patients achieved partial responses, one with hepatocellular carcinoma and two with cutaneous melanoma. The purpose of peripheral TCRbeta sequencing was to test whether ivuxolimab changed TCR sequence diversity and led to clonal T-cell expansion. The paper reports the monotherapy dose-escalation portion (N of about 50 patients) of the phase I ivuxolimab trial.

CDR1 SGHRS and CDR2 YFSETQ are derived from the germline V gene. Reading from cysteine to phenylalanine, the CDR3 counts 15 amino acids. The entry retains the CDR3 DNA only, 45 bases that are in frame from base 1. The V end loses 2 bases and the J end loses 5 bases, and a stretch of 16 bases separates them. Patients with a history of autoimmune disease or receiving systemic immunosuppression were excluded from the trial. Peripheral blood for TCR sequencing was collected from all dose cohorts at baseline, on cycle 4 day 1, and on cycle 7 day 1. The samples were taken from a phase I, first-in-human, multicenter, open-label dose-escalation trial of ivuxolimab. Adults with locally advanced or metastatic melanoma, renal cell carcinoma, hepatocellular carcinoma or head and neck squamous cell carcinoma were enrolled in the trial. Before TCR sequencing, CD4+ T cells and CD8+ T cells were sorted from peripheral blood as separate populations.

Beyond this particular receptor, the publication reports: Low levels of normalized T-cell clonal expansion were also seen in some nonresponding patients. At doses of 0.1 to 3.0 mg/kg, clonal expansion of both CD4+ and CD8+ blood T cells was observed from baseline to week 6. The antigen specificity of the clonally expanded peripheral T cells was not determined. On average, CD8+ T cells showed more expanded clones than CD4+ T cells after ivuxolimab. In partial responders in the 0.1-3.0 mg/kg groups, normalized peripheral clonal expansion was found to be among the lowest, especially among CD8+ T cells.

A remark on this clone: Its antigen is still unknown. No much larger clone is present one base from it, and per-base qualities are unavailable.

Genomic DNA was isolated from the sorted cells so that the TCRbeta CDR3 region could be sequenced. The immunoSEQ Assay was used to sequence the TCRbeta CDR3 regions. TCRdb stores this immuneACCESS table with in-frame sequences only. Part of the clones is absent; in the studies checked, under half of the shortfall reflects unresolved V genes, and no reason is known for the rest. The table for this sample lists roughly 60,000 clones; 84% of them were counted only once. The ten top clones hold roughly 2% of the sample. This clonotype was sampled from an adult with an advanced solid tumor such as melanoma, head and neck, liver or kidney cancer. Material: CD4+ or CD8+ T cells sorted from blood, obtained in a trial of the OX40 agonist ivuxolimab. In this chain, TRBV5-1 is recombined with TRBJ2-5; the best D guess is TRBD1, with 6 bases matching. The DNA sequence is as follows: TGCGCCAGCAGCTTCCCACAGGGCCCAGGGGAGACCCAGTACTTC. This translates into CASSFPQGPGETQYF.